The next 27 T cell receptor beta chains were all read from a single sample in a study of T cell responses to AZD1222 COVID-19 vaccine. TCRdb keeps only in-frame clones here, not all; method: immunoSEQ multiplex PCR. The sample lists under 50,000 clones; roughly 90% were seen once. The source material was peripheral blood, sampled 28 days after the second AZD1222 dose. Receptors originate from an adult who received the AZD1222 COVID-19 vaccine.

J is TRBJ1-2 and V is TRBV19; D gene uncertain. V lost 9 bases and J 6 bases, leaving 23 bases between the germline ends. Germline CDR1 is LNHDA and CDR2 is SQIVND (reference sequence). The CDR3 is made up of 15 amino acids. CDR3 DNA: TGTGCCAGCGAGTTCAACCTGGGAGGTTTAGATGGCTACACCTTC. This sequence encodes CASEFNLGGLDGYTF. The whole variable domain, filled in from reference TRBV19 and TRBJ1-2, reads DGGITQSPKYLFRKEGQNVTLSCEQNLNHDAMYWYRQDPGQGLRLIYYSQIVNDFQKGDIAEGYSVSREKKESFPLTVTSAQKNPTAFYLCASEFNLGGLDGYTFGSGTRLTVV.

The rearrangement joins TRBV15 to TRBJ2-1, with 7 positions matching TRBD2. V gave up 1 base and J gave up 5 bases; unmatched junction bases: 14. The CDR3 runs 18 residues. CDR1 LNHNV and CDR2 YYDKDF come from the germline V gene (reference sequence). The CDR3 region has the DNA TGTGCCACCAGCAGAGCCCTCCCCCCTAGCGGAGGACACAATGAGCAGTTCTTC. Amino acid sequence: CATSRALPPSGGHNEQFF.

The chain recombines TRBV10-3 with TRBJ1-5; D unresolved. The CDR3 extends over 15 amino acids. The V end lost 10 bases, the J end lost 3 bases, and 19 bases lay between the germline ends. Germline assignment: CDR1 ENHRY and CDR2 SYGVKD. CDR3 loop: CATRFRDDTNQPQHF. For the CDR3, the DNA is TGTGCCACACGGTTTAGGGATGATACCAATCAGCCCCAGCATTTT.

The CDR3, as DNA: TGTGCCAGCAGCCAAGAAGGGCACGCCCAAACGGAGACCCAGTACTTC. As protein: CASSQEGHAQTETQYF. This sequence joins TRBV3-1 (or the pseudogene TRBV3-2) and TRBJ2-5; D gene ambiguous. The ends were cut back, 0 bases at V and 5 bases at J, with 16 bases in the middle. The CDR3 sequence is 16 residues long. Germline V gene data show CDR1 as LGHDT and CDR2 as YNNKEL (reference sequence).

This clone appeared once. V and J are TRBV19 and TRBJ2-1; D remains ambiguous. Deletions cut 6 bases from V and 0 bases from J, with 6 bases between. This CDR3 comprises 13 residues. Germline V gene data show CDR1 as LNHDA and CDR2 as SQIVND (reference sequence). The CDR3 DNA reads TGTGCCAGTAGCCCAGACTCCTACAATGAGCAGTTCTTC. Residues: CASSPDSYNEQFF.

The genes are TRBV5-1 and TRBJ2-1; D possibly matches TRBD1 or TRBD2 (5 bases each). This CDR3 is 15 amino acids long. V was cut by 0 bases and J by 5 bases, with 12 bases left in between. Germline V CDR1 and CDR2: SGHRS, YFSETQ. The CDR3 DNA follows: TGCGCCAGCAGCTTGGGTTACGGGACCAACAATGAGCAGTTCTTC. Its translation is CASSLGYGTNNEQFF.

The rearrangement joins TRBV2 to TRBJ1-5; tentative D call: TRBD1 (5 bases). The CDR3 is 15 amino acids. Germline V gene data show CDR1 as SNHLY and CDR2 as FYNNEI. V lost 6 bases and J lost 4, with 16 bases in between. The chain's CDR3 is CASRLSREGNQPQHF. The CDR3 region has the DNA TGTGCCAGCAGGCTGTCCAGGGAAGGTAATCAGCCCCAGCATTTT.

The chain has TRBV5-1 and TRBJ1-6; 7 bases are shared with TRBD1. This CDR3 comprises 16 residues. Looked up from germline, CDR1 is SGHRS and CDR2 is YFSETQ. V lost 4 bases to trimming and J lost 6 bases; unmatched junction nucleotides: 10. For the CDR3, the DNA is TGCGCCAGCAGCCTAACACCAGGGGGGAGTAATTCACCCCTCCACTTT. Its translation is CASSLTPGGSNSPLHF.

The CDR3 reads CASSSSGGWAQHF. Here the CDR3 DNA reads TGTGCCAGCTCATCTTCAGGGGGCTGGGCCCAGCATTTT. This chain joins TRBV18 and TRBJ1-5, with 8 bases that match TRBD1. With 5 bases clipped from V and 11 bases from J, the junction kept 8 bases outside the gene matches. The CDR3 totals 13 residues. Germline V CDR1 and CDR2: KGHSH, LQKENI.

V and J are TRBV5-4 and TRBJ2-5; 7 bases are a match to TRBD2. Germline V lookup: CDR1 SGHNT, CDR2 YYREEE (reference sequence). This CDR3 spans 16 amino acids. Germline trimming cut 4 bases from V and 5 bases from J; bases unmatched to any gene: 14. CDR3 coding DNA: TGTGCCAGCAGCCAACTCTCCGGCGCGGGAGCTGAGACCCAGTACTTC. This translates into CASSQLSGAGAETQYF.

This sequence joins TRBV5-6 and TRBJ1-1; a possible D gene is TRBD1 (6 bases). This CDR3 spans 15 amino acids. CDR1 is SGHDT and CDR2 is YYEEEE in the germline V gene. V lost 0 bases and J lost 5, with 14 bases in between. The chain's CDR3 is CASSLATRGRTEAFF. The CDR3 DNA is TGTGCCAGCAGCTTGGCAACCAGGGGAAGGACTGAAGCTTTCTTT.

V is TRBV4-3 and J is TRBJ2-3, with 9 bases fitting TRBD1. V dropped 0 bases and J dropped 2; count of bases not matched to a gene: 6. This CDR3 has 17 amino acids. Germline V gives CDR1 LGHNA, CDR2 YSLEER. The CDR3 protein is CASSQERGQGLTDTQYF. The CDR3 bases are TGCGCCAGCAGCCAAGAACGGGGACAGGGTCTCACAGATACGCAGTATTTT.

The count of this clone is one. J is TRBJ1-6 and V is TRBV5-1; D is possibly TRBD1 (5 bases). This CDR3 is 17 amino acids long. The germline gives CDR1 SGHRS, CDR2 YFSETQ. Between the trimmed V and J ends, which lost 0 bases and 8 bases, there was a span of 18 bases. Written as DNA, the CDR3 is TGCGCCAGCAGCTTGGCAGGGAGGGGCATCGGGGATTCACCCCTCCACTTT. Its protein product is CASSLAGRGIGDSPLHF.

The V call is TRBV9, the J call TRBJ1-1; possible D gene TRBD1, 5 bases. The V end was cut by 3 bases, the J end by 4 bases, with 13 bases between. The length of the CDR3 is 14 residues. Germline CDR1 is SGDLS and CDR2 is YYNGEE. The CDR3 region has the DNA TGTGCCAGCAGCGCGACGGGTAGGGGCACTGAAGCTTTCTTT. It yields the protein CASSATGRGTEAFF.

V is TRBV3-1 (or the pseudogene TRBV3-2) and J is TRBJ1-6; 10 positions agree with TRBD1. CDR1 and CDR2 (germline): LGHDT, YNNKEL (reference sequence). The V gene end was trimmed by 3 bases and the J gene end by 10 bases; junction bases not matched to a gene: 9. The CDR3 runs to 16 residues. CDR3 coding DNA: TGTGCCAGCAGCCAGCCGGGACAGGGGTTTGAGTCACCCCTCCACTTT. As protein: CASSQPGQGFESPLHF.

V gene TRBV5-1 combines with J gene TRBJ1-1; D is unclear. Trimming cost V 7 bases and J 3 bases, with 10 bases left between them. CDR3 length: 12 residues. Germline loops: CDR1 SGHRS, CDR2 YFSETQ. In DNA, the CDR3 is TGCGCCAGCCGGACCCGAGACACTGAAGCTTTCTTT. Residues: CASRTRDTEAFF.

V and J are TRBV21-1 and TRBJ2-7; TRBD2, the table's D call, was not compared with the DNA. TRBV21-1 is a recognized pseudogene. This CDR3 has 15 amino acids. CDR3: CASSGTSGREYEQYF. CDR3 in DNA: TGTGCCAGCAGCGGGACTAGCGGGAGGGAATACGAGCAGTACTTC.

In DNA form, the CDR3 reads TGTGCCAGCAGCTTAAGAACCGGGGAGCTGTTTTTT. Translating gives CASSLRTGELFF. The V call is TRBV7-2, the J call TRBJ2-2, with unresolved D. The length of the CDR3 is 12 residues. Trimming cost V 2 bases and J 5 bases, with 3 bases left between them. The germline V gene has CDR1 SGHTA and CDR2 FQGNSA.

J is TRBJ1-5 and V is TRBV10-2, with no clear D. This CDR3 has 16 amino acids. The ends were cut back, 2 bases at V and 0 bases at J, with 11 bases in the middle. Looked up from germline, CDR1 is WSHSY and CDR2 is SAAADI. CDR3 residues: CASSERVQYSNQPQHF. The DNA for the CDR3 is TGCGCCAGCAGTGAGAGGGTACAGTATAGCAATCAGCCCCAGCATTTT.

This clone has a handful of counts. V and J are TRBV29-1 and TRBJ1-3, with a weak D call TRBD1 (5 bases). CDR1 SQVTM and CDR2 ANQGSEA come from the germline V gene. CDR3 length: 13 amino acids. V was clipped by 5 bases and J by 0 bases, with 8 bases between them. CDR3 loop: CSVSQGSGNTIYF. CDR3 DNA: TGCAGCGTTTCCCAGGGCTCTGGAAACACCATATATTTT.

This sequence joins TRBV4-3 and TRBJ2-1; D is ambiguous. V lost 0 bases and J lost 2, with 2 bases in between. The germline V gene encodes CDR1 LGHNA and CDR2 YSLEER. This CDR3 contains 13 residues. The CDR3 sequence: CASSQDTYNEQFF. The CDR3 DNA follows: TGCGCCAGCAGCCAAGATACCTACAATGAGCAGTTCTTC.

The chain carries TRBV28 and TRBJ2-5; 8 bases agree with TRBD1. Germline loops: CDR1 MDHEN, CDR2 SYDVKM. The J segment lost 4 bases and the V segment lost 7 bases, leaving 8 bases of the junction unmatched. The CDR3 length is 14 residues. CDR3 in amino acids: CASTMTGEAETQYF. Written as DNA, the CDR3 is TGTGCCAGCACCATGACAGGGGAGGCAGAGACCCAGTACTTC. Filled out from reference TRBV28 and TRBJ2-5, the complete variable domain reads DVKVTQSSRYLVKRTGEKVFLECVQDMDHENMFWYRQDPGLGLRLIYFSYDVKMKEKGDIPEGYSVSREKKERFSLILESASTNQTSMYLCASTMTGEAETQYFGPGTRLLVL.

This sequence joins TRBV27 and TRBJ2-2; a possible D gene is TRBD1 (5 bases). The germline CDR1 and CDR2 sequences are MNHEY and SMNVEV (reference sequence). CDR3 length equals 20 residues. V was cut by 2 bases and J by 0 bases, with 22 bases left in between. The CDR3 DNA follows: TGTGCCAGCAGTTTAAGAGAACGGCGACAGCCCTTCGCGAACACCGGGGAGCTGTTTTTT. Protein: CASSLRERRQPFANTGELFF.

The CDR3: CASSLGIPDNQPQHF. CDR3 DNA sequence: TGCGCCAGCAGCTTGGGGATTCCGGACAATCAGCCCCAGCATTTT. The rearrangement links TRBV5-1 to TRBJ1-5; no reliable D call. Trimming left V 0 bases short and J 3 bases short, with 10 bases between. This CDR3 is built from 15 residues. Germline loops: CDR1 SGHRS, CDR2 YFSETQ.

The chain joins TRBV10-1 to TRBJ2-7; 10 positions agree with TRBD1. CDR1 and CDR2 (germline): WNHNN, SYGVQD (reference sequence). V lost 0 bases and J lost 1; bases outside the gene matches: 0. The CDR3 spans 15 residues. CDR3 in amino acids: CASSESGQGSYEQYF. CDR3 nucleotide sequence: TGCGCCAGCAGTGAGTCGGGACAGGGGTCCTACGAGCAGTACTTC.

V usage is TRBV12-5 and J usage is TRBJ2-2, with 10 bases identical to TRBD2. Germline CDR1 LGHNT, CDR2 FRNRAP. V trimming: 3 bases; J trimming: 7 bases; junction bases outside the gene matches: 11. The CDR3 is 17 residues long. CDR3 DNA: TGTGCTAGTGGTTTTTCTAGCGGGAGCCCTCATGGCGGGGAGCTGTTTTTT. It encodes CASGFSSGSPHGGELFF.

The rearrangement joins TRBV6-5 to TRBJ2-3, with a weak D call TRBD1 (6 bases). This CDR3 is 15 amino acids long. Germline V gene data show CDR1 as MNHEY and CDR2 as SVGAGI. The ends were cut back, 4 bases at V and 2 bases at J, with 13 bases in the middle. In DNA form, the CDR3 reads TGTGCCAGCAGTTGGTATTCAGGGGTCACAGATACGCAGTATTTT. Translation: CASSWYSGVTDTQYF.